The TCR beta chain under discussion was sequenced for a study of blood T cell repertoires in COVID-19. With 3 bases clipped from V and 1 base from J, the junction kept 11 bases outside the gene matches. Germline-derived CDR1 and CDR2 are LNHDA and SQIVND (reference sequence). CDR3 length equals 17 residues. Produced via immunoSEQ multiplex PCR; TCRdb's table is partial and in-frame only. The table includes roughly 670,000 clones, approximately 90% detected once. V is TRBV19 and J is TRBJ1-1; 7 bases map to TRBD1. The receptor comes from a young woman with acute or convalescent COVID-19. The sequenced sample consisted of peripheral blood. In DNA, the CDR3 is TGTGCCAGTAGTATTCTTATCGACAGGGCGAGGAACACTGAAGCTTTCTTT. This codes for CASSILIDRARNTEAFF.